Listed here are 9 T cell receptor beta chains from one sample, sequenced in a study of blood T cell repertoires in COVID-19 (dated by TCRdb to between 2020 and 2021). The library was prepared using the immunoSEQ multiplex PCR assay. The source is immuneACCESS, and TCRdb retained only in-frame sequences with V and J called. Part of the clones is not carried over; for the studies checked, unresolved V genes explain less than half of this, and the remainder is unexplained. Within this sample are 190,000 or so clones, with approximately 85% of them counted one time only. Around 8.6% of the sample lies in the top ten. Input material: PBMCs or T cells enriched from blood (not recorded which). Every receptor here comes from a woman in her twenties or thirties who had recovered from COVID-19.

The chain combines TRBV27 with TRBJ2-7, with TRBD2 matching 7 bases. V was clipped by 10 bases and J by 4 bases; unmatched bases: 10. The length of the CDR3 is 13 residues. The germline gives CDR1 MNHEY, CDR2 SMNVEV (reference sequence). Here the CDR3 DNA reads TGTGCCACAGCCCCTTGGGGGGGGTACGAGCAGTACTTC. Its protein product is CATAPWGGYEQYF.

The rearrangement links TRBV7-6 to TRBJ2-3; 7 bases are shared with TRBD2. J was trimmed by 5 bases and V by 1 base; bases with no gene match: 6. The CDR3 has 15 residues. In germline, CDR1 is SGHVS, CDR2 FNYEAQ. CDR3 coding DNA: TGTGCCAGCAGCTTAGGGAGGGAGGGAGGAGATACGCAGTATTTT. Its protein product is CASSLGREGGDTQYF.

This clone turned up a few times. The V call is TRBV4-1, the J call TRBJ1-2, with a possible D match to TRBD1 (5 bases). CDR1 and CDR2 from the germline V gene are MGHRA and YSYEKL. CDR3 length equals 15 residues. Deletions cut 0 bases from V and 1 base from J, with 9 bases between. CDR3 amino acids: CASSQDAQGNYGYTF. For the CDR3, the DNA is TGCGCCAGCAGCCAAGATGCCCAGGGTAACTATGGCTACACCTTC.

In this sample, this clone turned up once. The chain joins TRBV28 to TRBJ2-7, with 14 bases that match TRBD2. The germline V gene has CDR1 MDHEN and CDR2 SYDVKM. The CDR3 has 16 amino acids. The ends lost 3 bases at V and 4 bases at J; junction bases unmatched: 5. The CDR3 reads CASSLWTSGRLYEQYF. In nucleotides, the CDR3 is TGTGCCAGCAGTTTGTGGACTAGCGGGAGGCTATACGAGCAGTACTTC.

The chain couples TRBV11-2 to TRBJ2-3; TRBD1 is a possible D gene (5 bases). The CDR3 sequence is 15 residues long. The germline V gene has CDR1 SGHAT and CDR2 FQNNGV. Trimming stripped 5 bases from V and 0 bases from J, with 12 bases between. As DNA, the CDR3 is TGTGCCAGCAGCGCACAGGTCGCCAGCACAGATACGCAGTATTTT. This gives the protein CASSAQVASTDTQYF.

V gene TRBV7-2 combines with J gene TRBJ2-2; maybe TRBD1 (6 bases). CDR1 and CDR2 (germline): SGHTA, FQGNSA. V gave up 2 bases and J gave up 6 bases, with 16 bases separating them. This CDR3 has 16 residues. The CDR3 sequence is CASSLRTVSTPGELFF. In DNA, the CDR3 is TGTGCCAGCAGCTTAAGGACAGTTTCGACCCCCGGGGAGCTGTTTTTT.

This chain links TRBV28 with TRBJ1-2, with 7 bases that match TRBD1. Losses at the gene ends were 2 bases for V and 7 bases for J; bases not matched to a gene: 10. This CDR3 is 15 amino acids long. Per germline, CDR1 MDHEN and CDR2 SYDVKM. Written as DNA, the CDR3 is TGTGCCAGCAGTTTAGTGACTCTCCGGGACAGTGGCTACACCTTC. The encoded protein is CASSLVTLRDSGYTF.

The chain has TRBV10-1 and TRBJ2-7; D is uncertain. The V end was cut by 3 bases, the J end by 2 bases, with 14 bases between. This CDR3 has 15 amino acids. Germline CDR1 reads WNHNN; CDR2 reads SYGVQD (reference sequence). CDR3 nucleotides: TGCGCCAGCAGTGATCCGGGTCTTCACCCCTACGAGCAGTACTTC. Translated: CASSDPGLHPYEQYF.

V is TRBV29-1 and J is TRBJ1-2; tentative D call: TRBD1 (5 bases). CDR1 and CDR2 (germline): SQVTM, ANQGSEA. The CDR3 extends over 13 amino acids. Trimming left V 5 bases short and J 6 bases short, with 16 bases between. This chain's CDR3 is CSVNTGTTDGYTF. DNA of the CDR3: TGCAGCGTTAACACCGGGACTACCGATGGCTACACCTTC. Combining the CDR3 with reference TRBV29-1 and TRBJ1-2 gives the whole variable domain SAVISQKPSRDICQRGTSLTIQCQVDSQVTMMFWYRQQPGQSLTLIATANQGSEATYESGFVIDKFPISRPNLTFSTLTVSNMSPEDSSIYLCSVNTGTTDGYTFGSGTRLTVV.